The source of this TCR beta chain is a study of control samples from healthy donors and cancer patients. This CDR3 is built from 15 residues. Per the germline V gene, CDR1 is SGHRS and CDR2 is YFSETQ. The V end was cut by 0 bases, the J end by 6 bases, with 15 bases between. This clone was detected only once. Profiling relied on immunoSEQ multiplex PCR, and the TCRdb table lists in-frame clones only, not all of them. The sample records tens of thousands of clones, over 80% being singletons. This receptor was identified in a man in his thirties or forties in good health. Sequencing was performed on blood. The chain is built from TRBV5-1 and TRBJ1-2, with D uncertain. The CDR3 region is CASSLGLGSPNGYTF. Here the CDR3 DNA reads TGCGCCAGCAGCTTGGGCCTAGGGTCTCCAAATGGCTACACCTTC.